The source of this T cell receptor beta chain is a study of CD8+ T cells in alopecia areata. After isolation, RNA underwent reverse transcription to generate cDNA as the sequencing template. Profiling relied on immunoSEQ multiplex PCR, and the TCRdb table lists in-frame clones only, not all of them. The sample gives some 180,000 clones, approximately 62% of which show up once; 1.5% to 2% is in the top ten. Regarding this clone: Its antigen is currently unknown.

Notes on the study in general: Patients showed less clear TCR sequence sharing than mice, possibly partly because of HLA diversity. Scalp samples also contribute reads from the resident alphabeta T cells found in normal skin.

This CDR3 has 14 residues. Trimming removed 4 bases at V and 8 bases at J, with 15 bases between. Germline V gene lookup returns CDR1 SGHRS and CDR2 YFSETQ. Here the sequenced sample was CD4+ T cells sorted from blood, taken at week 0. This chain links TRBV5-1 with TRBJ1-4; no firm D call. The sequence was obtained from a human donor with alopecia areata. For the CDR3, the DNA is TGCGCCAGCAGCGCCGTCGGAACGAACGAAAAACTGTTTTTT. This codes for CASSAVGTNEKLFF.